One sample yielded the 31 T cell receptor beta chains listed below, sequenced in a study of control samples from healthy donors and cancer patients. Sequenced by immunoSEQ multiplex PCR; TCRdb stores in-frame clones only, minus some. The sample consists of 190,000 or so clones, approximately 92% of them appearing once. The sequenced sample was blood. Every receptor here comes from a man younger than 35 in good health.

This clone was found once. CDR3 sequence reads: CASSQDLGYTGQGLYEQYF. The CDR3, as DNA: TGCGCCAGCAGCCAGGACCTAGGTTATACGGGACAGGGGCTGTACGAGCAGTACTTC. The J gene is TRBJ2-7, the V gene TRBV5-1, with TRBD1 matching over 10 bases. V was pared by 4 bases and J by 4 bases, with 20 bases of the junction left unmatched. This CDR3 contains 19 residues. CDR1 is SGHRS and CDR2 is YFSETQ in the germline V gene.

J is TRBJ2-1 and V is TRBV29-1; no reliable D call. Germline V gene lookup returns CDR1 SQVTM and CDR2 ANQGSEA. Trimming took 1 base from V and 4 from J, leaving 5 bases between them. This CDR3 is built from 12 residues. In DNA, the CDR3 is TGCAGCGTTGAAGTCACTTACAATGAGCAGTTCTTC. Translation: CSVEVTYNEQFF.

The rearrangement uses TRBV12-3 or TRBV12-4 and TRBJ2-3; D perhaps matches TRBD1 (5 bases). The CDR3 is 12 residues long. Trimming took off 1 base at V and 6 bases at J, with 5 bases between the two ends. As DNA, the CDR3 is TGTGCCAGCAGTTTAGACAGGGATACGCAGTATTTT. Amino acid sequence: CASSLDRDTQYF.

The chain has TRBV5-1 and TRBJ2-1; 11 bases fit TRBD2. The CDR3 totals 15 residues. V lost 6 bases, J lost 5 bases, and 7 bases stayed unmatched. CDR1 and CDR2 from the germline V gene are SGHRS and YFSETQ. The CDR3 sequence: CASTLLAGGHNEQFF. DNA of the CDR3: TGCGCCAGCACTCTTCTAGCGGGGGGCCACAATGAGCAGTTCTTC.

This clone appeared once. This chain links TRBV5-4 with TRBJ2-7, with TRBD2 identical over 8 bases. The V and J ends lost 4 bases and 2 bases, in that order; junction bases with no gene match: 5. This CDR3 region has 14 residues. Germline-derived CDR1 and CDR2 are SGHNT and YYREEE (reference sequence). In nucleotides, the CDR3 is TGTGCCAGCAGCCCGGGAGGGACTACCTACGAGCAGTACTTC. Its translation: CASSPGGTTYEQYF.

Here the CDR3 reads CASSLGGTSGAHEQFF. The CDR3 region has the DNA TGCGCCAGCAGCTTGGGGGGGACTAGCGGGGCCCATGAGCAGTTCTTC. This chain connects TRBV5-1 to TRBJ2-1; TRBD2 matches at 13 bases. The V segment lost 0 bases and the J segment 8 bases; nucleotides outside the gene matches: 5. This CDR3 spans 16 amino acids. CDR1 and CDR2 from the germline V gene are SGHRS and YFSETQ. The full variable domain, rest sourced from reference TRBV5-1 and TRBJ2-1, is KAGVTQTPRYLIKTRGQQVTLSCSPISGHRSVSWYQQTPGQGLQFLFEYFSETQRNKGNFPGRFSGRQFSNSRSEMNVSTLELGDSALYLCASSLGGTSGAHEQFFGPGTRLTVL.

The chain carries TRBV15 and TRBJ1-1; unclear D gene. Germline values: CDR1 LNHNV, CDR2 YYDKDF (reference sequence). Trimming took off 1 base at V and 4 bases at J, with 7 bases between the two ends. This CDR3 region has 13 residues. CDR3 nucleotide sequence: TGTGCCACCAGCAGAGTTGGGGTCACTGAAGCTTTCTTT. The encoded protein is CATSRVGVTEAFF.

The chain couples TRBV6-5 to TRBJ2-1; 13 bases map to TRBD2. Trimming removed 6 bases from V and 9 bases from J; junction bases left unmatched: 5. CDR1 MNHEY and CDR2 SVGAGI come from the germline V gene. CDR3 length: 14 residues. CDR3 region: CASRGLAGRVEQFF. The DNA for the CDR3 is TGTGCCAGCAGGGGACTAGCGGGACGAGTTGAGCAGTTCTTC.

The CDR3: CAITLPGQGRAKNIQYF. The CDR3, as DNA: TGTGCCATCACTTTACCCGGACAGGGACGAGCCAAAAACATTCAGTACTTC. This chain joins TRBV10-3 and TRBJ2-4; 8 bases align to TRBD1. J gave up 0 bases and V 7 bases, and 11 bases lay outside the gene matches. The CDR3 is 17 amino acids. The germline V gene encodes CDR1 ENHRY and CDR2 SYGVKD.

The chain couples TRBV6-5 to TRBJ1-5; possible D gene TRBD1, 5 bases. V was shortened by 2 bases and J by 2 bases, with 10 bases between the two germline ends. CDR1 is MNHEY and CDR2 is SVGAGI in the germline V gene. CDR3 length: 15 residues. CDR3 in amino acids: CASSYGQGGNQPQHF. In DNA form, the CDR3 reads TGTGCCAGCAGTTACGGGCAGGGCGGCAATCAGCCCCAGCATTTT.

The chain is built from TRBV6-5 and TRBJ1-2, with 9 bases lining up with TRBD1. The CDR3 is made up of 14 amino acids. The V gene's germline CDR1 is MNHEY and CDR2 SVGAGI. J was trimmed by 8 bases and V by 6 bases; bases with no gene match: 10. CDR3 DNA sequence: TGTGCCAGCAGGAGGGTACAGGGGGCGGGAGGCTACACCTTC. It translates to CASRRVQGAGGYTF.

This clone was observed a handful of times. This chain links TRBV9 with TRBJ2-2; TRBD1 matches 7 bases. The CDR3 has 16 residues. Germline lookup yields CDR1 SGDLS and CDR2 YYNGEE. J lost 0 bases, V lost 2 bases, and 4 bases had no gene match. The CDR3 here is CASSVNRGANTGELFF. CDR3 nucleotide sequence: TGTGCCAGCAGCGTCAACAGGGGTGCGAACACCGGGGAGCTGTTTTTT. Supplemented by reference TRBV9 and TRBJ2-2, the full variable domain reads DSGVTQTPKHLITATGQRVTLRCSPRSGDLSVYWYQQSLDQGLQFLIQYYNGEERAKGNILERFSAQQFPDLHSELNLSSLELGDSALYFCASSVNRGANTGELFFGEGSRLTVL.

This rearrangement joins TRBV19 to TRBJ2-7; 7 positions agree with TRBD2. With V trimmed by 5 bases and J by 1 base, 5 bases remained unmatched. The CDR3 covers 14 residues. Germline CDR1 and CDR2: LNHDA and SQIVND (reference sequence). The CDR3 spells CASSGRGGSYEQYF. CDR3 bases: TGTGCCAGTAGTGGGAGGGGCGGATCCTACGAGCAGTACTTC. The full variable domain, its missing parts supplied by reference TRBV19 and TRBJ2-7, is DGGITQSPKYLFRKEGQNVTLSCEQNLNHDAMYWYRQDPGQGLRLIYYSQIVNDFQKGDIAEGYSVSREKKESFPLTVTSAQKNPTAFYLCASSGRGGSYEQYFGPGTRLTVT.

The rearrangement links TRBV20-1 to TRBJ1-4; D is unresolved. V lost 3 bases to trimming and J lost 8 bases, with 7 bases between them. The CDR3 has 11 residues. Germline loops: CDR1 DFQATT, CDR2 SNEGSKA (reference sequence). CDR3 sequence (DNA): TGCAGTGCTAGTCGGGGAGAAAAACTGTTTTTT. Translating it yields CSASRGEKLFF.

The chain combines TRBV5-4 with TRBJ2-4; TRBD2 matches 8 bases. Trimming removed 4 bases from V and 0 bases from J; junction bases left unmatched: 9. The CDR3 length is 17 residues. CDR1 and CDR2 from the germline V gene are SGHNT and YYREEE (reference sequence). The CDR3 DNA is TGTGCCAGCAGCCCGGGCGGGGGGACTGGAGCCAAAAACATTCAGTACTTC. Translated: CASSPGGGTGAKNIQYF.

This chain links TRBV25-1 with TRBJ2-3; D gene uncertain. The V gene lost 2 bases and the J gene lost 5 bases, with 8 bases spanning the gap. Germline values: CDR1 MGHDK, CDR2 SYGVNS. The length of the CDR3 is 13 residues. The CDR3 sequence is CASSEDVIDTQYF. The CDR3 DNA reads as TGTGCCAGCAGTGAAGACGTCATAGATACGCAGTATTTT. The variable domain in full, completed from reference TRBV25-1 and TRBJ2-3, reads EADIYQTPRYLVIGTGKKITLECSQTMGHDKMYWYQQDPGMELHLIHYSYGVNSTEKGDLSSESTVSRIRTEHFPLTLESARPSHTSQYLCASSEDVIDTQYFGPGTRLTVL.

The gene calls are TRBV24-1 and TRBJ2-5; D unclear. The ends were cut back, 2 bases at V and 0 bases at J, with 9 bases in the middle. Germline values: CDR1 KGHDR, CDR2 SFDVKD. The CDR3 covers 15 residues. The CDR3 sequence: CATSDSAQYQETQYF. The CDR3 DNA reads TGTGCCACCAGTGATTCGGCACAGTACCAAGAGACCCAGTACTTC.

J is TRBJ1-1 and V is TRBV30; D is perhaps TRBD1 (5 bases). Germline loops: CDR1 GTSNPN, CDR2 SVGIG (reference sequence). The length of the CDR3 is 13 residues. V was trimmed by 0 bases and J by 4 bases, leaving 9 bases between them. CDR3 loop: CAWSVLGGTEAFF. CDR3 nucleotides: TGTGCCTGGAGTGTACTCGGGGGCACTGAAGCTTTCTTT. Drawing the rest from reference TRBV30 and TRBJ1-1, the complete variable domain is SQTIHQWPATLVQPVGSPLSLECTVEGTSNPNLYWYRQAAGRGLQLLFYSVGIGQISSEVPQNLSASRPQDRQFILSSKKLLLSDSGFYLCAWSVLGGTEAFFGQGTRLTVV.

This clone was counted a few times. The chain has TRBV28 and TRBJ1-1; no definite D call. This CDR3 has 11 residues. The germline gives CDR1 MDHEN, CDR2 SYDVKM. V was cut by 1 base and J by 11 bases, with 8 bases left in between. The CDR3 DNA is TGTGCCAGCAGTTTATACGCGTTGGCTTTCTTT. Translating it yields CASSLYALAFF.

V and J are TRBV2 and TRBJ1-2, with D perhaps matching TRBD1 (6 bases). V was cut by 2 bases and J by 6 bases, with 19 bases left in between. Germline CDR1 SNHLY, CDR2 FYNNEI. CDR3 size: 16 residues. CDR3 bases: TGTGCCAGCAGTGAACTTAGTCCAAAACAGGGAGATGGCTACACCTTC. This gives the protein CASSELSPKQGDGYTF. The whole variable domain, remainder taken from reference TRBV2 and TRBJ1-2, is EPEVTQTPSHQVTQMGQEVILRCVPISNHLYFYWYRQILGQKVEFLVSFYNNEISEKSEIFDDQFSVERPDGSNFTLKIRSTKLEDSAMYFCASSELSPKQGDGYTFGSGTRLTVV.

The chain couples TRBV23-1 to TRBJ1-5; possible D gene TRBD1, 6 bases. TRBV23-1 is flagged as an ORF with uncertain function. V was pared by 9 bases and J by 0 bases, with 15 bases between. This CDR3 has 15 amino acids. CDR3 amino acids: CARDRKIYSNQPQHF. CDR3 bases: TGCGCCAGGGACAGAAAAATATATAGCAATCAGCCCCAGCATTTT.

The chain combines TRBV5-1 with TRBJ1-1; TRBD1 aligns across 7 bases. V dropped 2 bases and J dropped 4; count of bases not matched to a gene: 8. CDR3 length: 15 residues. Germline V gives CDR1 SGHRS, CDR2 YFSETQ. As DNA, the CDR3 is TGCGCCAGCAGCTTCACAGGGGTGGGTTCCACTGAAGCTTTCTTT. Translated, it gives CASSFTGVGSTEAFF. The complete variable domain, with remaining parts taken from reference TRBV5-1 and TRBJ1-1, reads KAGVTQTPRYLIKTRGQQVTLSCSPISGHRSVSWYQQTPGQGLQFLFEYFSETQRNKGNFPGRFSGRQFSNSRSEMNVSTLELGDSALYLCASSFTGVGSTEAFFGQGTRLTVV.

The rearrangement links TRBV28 to TRBJ2-3, with D unclear. This CDR3 has 14 amino acids. Trimming pared 5 bases from V and 1 base from J, leaving 10 bases between. CDR1 is MDHEN, CDR2 SYDVKM, per germline. The CDR3 DNA is TGTGCCAGCAGTCCCCTCGCGGGCACAGATACGCAGTATTTT. It yields the protein CASSPLAGTDTQYF.

V usage is TRBV19 and J usage is TRBJ2-1; D might be TRBD1 (5 bases). This CDR3 region has 14 residues. Germline CDR1 reads LNHDA; CDR2 reads SQIVND (reference sequence). Between the trimmed V and J ends, which lost 6 bases and 2 bases, there was a span of 11 bases. The CDR3 coding sequence is TGTGCCAGTAGCATGACAGCGACCTACAATGAGCAGTTCTTC. Encoded protein: CASSMTATYNEQFF. The entire variable domain, with the rest obtained from reference TRBV19 and TRBJ2-1, is as follows: DGGITQSPKYLFRKEGQNVTLSCEQNLNHDAMYWYRQDPGQGLRLIYYSQIVNDFQKGDIAEGYSVSREKKESFPLTVTSAQKNPTAFYLCASSMTATYNEQFFGPGTRLTVL.

This clone was recorded once. V gene TRBV7-3 combines with J gene TRBJ2-1; 7 nucleotides line up with TRBD1. CDR1 SGHTA and CDR2 FQGTGA come from the germline V gene. After removal of 5 bases from V and 4 bases from J, the junction contained 8 bases not matched to a gene. The length of the CDR3 is 15 residues. The CDR3 is CASSQVGTDYNEQFF. The CDR3 DNA reads TGTGCCAGCAGCCAAGTAGGGACAGATTACAATGAGCAGTTCTTC.

The chain uses TRBV30 and TRBJ2-7; 8 nucleotides match TRBD2. V shed 5 bases and J 8 bases; nucleotides not matched to a gene: 11. This CDR3 has 13 amino acids. Germline V CDR1 and CDR2: GTSNPN, SVGIG (reference sequence). The CDR3 DNA follows: TGTGCCTGGGCCGGGGGGGAATGGGCGAAGCAGTACTTC. This translates into CAWAGGEWAKQYF.

J is TRBJ1-4 and V is TRBV3-1 (or the pseudogene TRBV3-2); possibly TRBD1 for D (5 bases). With 0 bases removed from V and 7 bases from J, the gap between germline ends came to 15 bases. The CDR3 has 16 amino acids. From germline, CDR1 is LGHDT and CDR2 YNNKEL (reference sequence). CDR3 nucleotide sequence: TGTGCCAGCAGCCAAGATGGCACCGGGACGGGTGAAAAACTGTTTTTT. As protein: CASSQDGTGTGEKLFF.

The gene calls are TRBV4-1 and TRBJ2-1; TRBD2 matches 11 bases. Germline V gives CDR1 MGHRA, CDR2 YSYEKL. CDR3 length equals 17 residues. With V trimmed by 0 bases and J by 4 bases, 5 bases remained unmatched. CDR3 sequence (DNA): TGCGCCAGCAGCCAAGATAGGGCTAGCGGGAGGTACAATGAGCAGTTCTTC. It encodes CASSQDRASGRYNEQFF.

The chain combines TRBV27 with TRBJ2-6, with 8 nucleotides matching TRBD1. Losses at the gene ends were 7 bases for V and 2 bases for J; bases not matched to a gene: 13. This CDR3 has 18 amino acids. The germline V gene has CDR1 MNHEY and CDR2 SMNVEV (reference sequence). The CDR3 region is CASTLLGQGIPGANVLTF. The CDR3 coding sequence is TGTGCCAGCACCCTCCTCGGACAGGGAATCCCTGGGGCCAACGTCCTGACTTTC.

The chain has TRBV13 and TRBJ2-3, with 9 bases identical to TRBD1. The CDR3 is 20 residues long. CDR1 PRHDT and CDR2 FYEKMQ come from the germline V gene (reference sequence). The junction had 13 bases not matched to a gene; V was cut back by 0 bases and J by 0 bases. The CDR3 nucleotides read TGTGCCAGCAGCTTAGGCCCCGTAGTGTTAGGGACAGGGAGCACAGATACGCAGTATTTT. It is translated as CASSLGPVVLGTGSTDTQYF.

Only a few counts were recorded for this clone. The rearrangement uses TRBV18 and TRBJ1-6; D ambiguous. The CDR3 has 14 amino acids. Germline values: CDR1 KGHSH, CDR2 LQKENI. V lost 3 bases, J lost 9 bases, and 12 bases lay in between. The CDR3 coding sequence is TGTGCCAGCTCACCCTCCGGGTTAGTTTCACCCCTCCACTTT. As protein: CASSPSGLVSPLHF.